The 24 T cell receptor beta chains reported below all come from one sample, sequenced in a study of Tregs in tolerant kidney transplant recipients. Profiled with immunoSEQ multiplex PCR; TCRdb holds only in-frame clones, not every one. The data show 60,000 to 70,000 clones, roughly 92% seen once. The material was CD8+ T cells from blood, obtained before the transplant. The receptors come from a human donor who received a combined kidney and bone marrow transplant.

V gene TRBV4-2 combines with J gene TRBJ2-5; TRBD2 matches at 8 bases. The CDR3 is made up of 14 amino acids. The V segment lost 1 base and the J segment 2 bases; nucleotides outside the gene matches: 0. Germline-derived CDR1 and CDR2 are LGHNA and YNFKEQ. The CDR3 region has the DNA TGTGCCAGCAGCCAAGCGGGGGGGCAAGAGACCCAGTACTTC. Translation: CASSQAGGQETQYF.

The gene calls are TRBV6-4 and TRBJ2-5, with 8 bases fitting TRBD2. The CDR3 runs 17 residues. In germline, CDR1 is MRHNA, CDR2 SNTAGT. After removal of 3 bases from V and 0 bases from J, the junction contained 9 bases not matched to a gene. DNA for the CDR3: TGTGCCAGCAGTGAAATGTTAGCGGGAAGTTACCAAGAGACCCAGTACTTC. Protein product: CASSEMLAGSYQETQYF.

Comment on this clone: One junction end does not reproduce the germline sequence, and a read error may be involved. The chain is built from TRBV14 and TRBJ2-1; 7 positions agree with TRBD2. Germline V lookup: CDR1 SGHDN, CDR2 FVKESK. CDR3 length equals 17 residues. CDR3 residues: CAGSQGFGEGRDNEQFF. CDR3 coding DNA: TGTGCCGGCAGCCAAGGATTCGGGGAAGGGAGGGACAATGAGCAGTTCTTC.

The rearrangement links TRBV18 to TRBJ2-3, with 11 bases identical to TRBD2. From germline, CDR1 is KGHSH and CDR2 LQKENI. V was clipped by 2 bases and J by 0 bases; unmatched bases: 4. There are 17 residues in the CDR3. The DNA for the CDR3 is TGTGCCAGCTCACCAGGGGGACTAGCGGCTAGCACAGATACGCAGTATTTT. As protein: CASSPGGLAASTDTQYF.

This clone was found once. This chain joins TRBV4-2 and TRBJ2-7, with TRBD2 as a possible D gene (5 bases). V was shortened by 3 bases and J by 6 bases, with 12 bases between the two germline ends. CDR1 is LGHNA and CDR2 is YNFKEQ in the germline V gene. The CDR3 covers 13 residues. The CDR3 region has the DNA TGTGCCAGCAGCCAGGGAGTAAGGCTCGAGCAGTACTTC. The encoded protein is CASSQGVRLEQYF.

Concerning this clone itself: Distinct nucleotide sequences in the sample also encode this CDR3. V gene TRBV7-6 combines with J gene TRBJ2-3, with TRBD2 matching 8 bases. This CDR3 is 14 amino acids long. Trimming took 0 bases from V and 6 from J; bases not matched to a gene: 2. CDR1 and CDR2 from the germline V gene are SGHVS and FNYEAQ. The CDR3 DNA is TGTGCCAGCAGCTTAGCAGCGGGGGTGGATACGCAGTATTTT. This gives the protein CASSLAAGVDTQYF.

The chain carries TRBV7-9 and TRBJ2-3; 7 bases map to TRBD2. V lost 4 bases to trimming and J lost 5 bases; unmatched junction nucleotides: 3. CDR3 length: 13 residues. Germline CDR1 SEHNR, CDR2 FQNEAQ (reference sequence). In DNA form, the CDR3 reads TGTGCCAGCAGCTATATAGCGGGAGATACGCAGTATTTT. It codes for CASSYIAGDTQYF.

This sequence joins TRBV27 and TRBJ1-2; 9 bases map to TRBD1. Per the germline V gene, CDR1 is MNHEY and CDR2 is SMNVEV (reference sequence). Unmatched junction bases numbered 12, after V lost 5 bases and J lost 11 bases. The CDR3 totals 14 residues. In nucleotides, the CDR3 is TGTGCCAGCAGTCCCCGGGACAGGGTCTTATCGTACACCTTC. As protein: CASSPRDRVLSYTF.

The chain carries TRBV5-4 and TRBJ2-7; D call uncertain. Trimming cost V 1 base and J 2 bases, with 7 bases left between them. The CDR3 spans 13 residues. CDR1 is SGHNT and CDR2 is YYREEE in the germline V gene (reference sequence). CDR3 sequence (DNA): TGTGCCAGCAGCTTGTCTAATCCCTACGAGCAGTACTTC. This codes for CASSLSNPYEQYF.

The CDR3: CASSAGTGWSYEQYF. DNA of the CDR3: TGTGCCAGCAGCGCCGGGACAGGGTGGTCCTACGAGCAGTACTTC. The V gene is TRBV9, the J gene TRBJ2-7, with 9 bases matching TRBD1. Germline lookup yields CDR1 SGDLS and CDR2 YYNGEE. CDR3 length: 15 amino acids. J lost 1 base, V lost 3 bases, and 5 bases had no gene match.

The V gene is TRBV10-2, the J gene TRBJ1-1; 7 bases agree with TRBD1. Germline V gene sequence: CDR1 WSHSY, CDR2 SAAADI. The ends lost 3 bases at V and 0 bases at J; junction bases unmatched: 4. The CDR3 consists of 15 residues. CDR3: CASSDQQGLNTEAFF. The CDR3 bases are TGCGCCAGCAGTGACCAACAGGGGCTGAACACTGAAGCTTTCTTT.

The V and J genes are TRBV30 and TRBJ2-7; 15 nucleotides line up with TRBD2. This CDR3 comprises 17 residues. V shed 0 bases, J shed 3 bases, and the junction held 6 bases outside the gene matches. Germline V gene lookup returns CDR1 GTSNPN and CDR2 SVGIG (reference sequence). The CDR3 reads CAWSVVGLAGGDYEQYF. The CDR3, as DNA: TGTGCCTGGAGTGTAGTAGGACTAGCGGGAGGGGACTACGAGCAGTACTTC.

The rearrangement joins TRBV12-5 to TRBJ1-5; TRBD1 matches at 7 bases. The CDR3 covers 13 residues. Trimming cost V 6 bases and J 5 bases; bases outside gene matches: 4. Germline V gene data show CDR1 as LGHNT and CDR2 as FRNRAP. The CDR3 region is CASGDRVDQPQHF. In DNA, the CDR3 is TGTGCTAGTGGCGACAGGGTGGATCAGCCCCAGCATTTT. Full variable domain (outside the CDR3, taken from reference TRBV12-5 and TRBJ1-5): DARVTQTPRHKVTEMGQEVTMRCQPILGHNTVFWYRQTMMQGLELLAYFRNRAPLDDSGMPKDRFSAEMPDATLATLKIQPSEPRDSAVYFCASGDRVDQPQHFGDGTRLSIL.

The chain joins TRBV5-4 to TRBJ1-2; the D is unclear. CDR1 is SGHNT, CDR2 YYREEE, per germline (reference sequence). Trimming took 4 bases from V and 5 from J, leaving 12 bases between them. The CDR3 runs 13 residues. The CDR3 DNA sequence: TGTGCCAGCAGCCTCCCACCCAGTTATGGCTACACCTTC. This codes for CASSLPPSYGYTF.

The chain combines TRBV7-3 with TRBJ2-7; TRBD2 agrees at 9 bases. The length of the CDR3 is 14 residues. V gave up 5 bases and J gave up 2 bases; unmatched junction bases: 4. Germline values: CDR1 SGHTA, CDR2 FQGTGA. The CDR3 spells CASSPTSGTYEQYF. CDR3 bases: TGTGCCAGCAGCCCGACTAGCGGAACCTACGAGCAGTACTTC.

The chain links TRBV27 to TRBJ2-7; D gene unclear. The CDR3 sequence is 13 residues long. V dropped 0 bases and J dropped 3 bases, with 6 bases sitting between them. Looked up from germline, CDR1 is MNHEY and CDR2 is SMNVEV (reference sequence). The CDR3 nucleotides are TGTGCCAGCAGTTTATCGACTGTCTACGAGCAGTACTTC. The encoded protein is CASSLSTVYEQYF.

In this sample, this clone turned up once. The V gene is TRBV7-3, the J gene TRBJ2-3, with D maybe TRBD2 (6 bases). The CDR3 is 12 amino acids. The germline gives CDR1 SGHTA, CDR2 FQGTGA. V lost 3 bases to trimming and J lost 5 bases, with 6 bases between them. In DNA, the CDR3 is TGTGCCAGCAGCTTCGGGGGAGATACGCAGTATTTT. This translates into CASSFGGDTQYF.

This clone appeared once. The CDR3 spells CASSSVDQPQHF. The DNA of the CDR3 is TGTGCCAGCAGCTCCGTCGATCAGCCCCAGCATTTT. The V and J genes are TRBV7-8 and TRBJ1-5; D remains unclear. V lost 4 bases to trimming and J lost 5 bases, with 6 bases between them. CDR1 is SGHVS, CDR2 FQNEAQ, per germline. The CDR3 length is 12 residues.

The chain joins TRBV5-6 to TRBJ2-5, with a possible D match to TRBD2 (5 bases). The J call is in doubt because the DNA end fits TRBJ2-7 better. The CDR3 totals 15 residues. Germline V gene lookup returns CDR1 SGHDT and CDR2 YYEEEE. CDR3 coding DNA: TGTGCCAGCAGCCGAACAAGGGAGCCCTCCTACGAGCAGTACTTC. It translates to CASSRTREPSYEQYF.

This chain links TRBV2 with TRBJ2-5, with D unclear. This CDR3 is built from 13 residues. Per the germline V gene, CDR1 is SNHLY and CDR2 is FYNNEI. The ends were cut back, 4 bases at V and 5 bases at J, with 11 bases in the middle. CDR3 in amino acids: CASSGVAAETQYF. CDR3 in DNA: TGTGCCAGCAGTGGGGTGGCGGCGGAGACCCAGTACTTC.

The chain combines TRBV30 with TRBJ1-5; the match to TRBD1 covers 10 bases. Germline-derived CDR1 and CDR2 are GTSNPN and SVGIG (reference sequence). The CDR3 extends over 14 amino acids. Unmatched junction bases numbered 3, after V lost 2 bases and J lost 5 bases. DNA for the CDR3: TGTGCCTGGAGTCAGGGACAGGGGTATCAGCCCCAGCATTTT. Translation gives CAWSQGQGYQPQHF.

This chain links TRBV7-7 with TRBJ2-1, with 9 bases lining up with TRBD1. CDR1 is SSHAT, CDR2 FNYEAQ, per germline (reference sequence). This CDR3 spans 16 amino acids. Trimming took 5 bases from V and 1 from J; bases not matched to a gene: 6. CDR3 amino acids: CASSPDRGASYNEQFF. In DNA form, the CDR3 reads TGTGCCAGCAGCCCGGACAGGGGAGCATCCTACAATGAGCAGTTCTTC.

V and J are TRBV29-1 and TRBJ2-7; weak D call: TRBD1 (5 bases). The CDR3 contains 13 residues. The V end lost 7 bases, the J end lost 3 bases, and 16 bases lay between the germline ends. Germline assignment: CDR1 SQVTM and CDR2 ANQGSEA. The CDR3 reads CSAETRGDYEQYF. The DNA for the CDR3 is TGCAGCGCCGAGACAAGGGGTGACTACGAGCAGTACTTC.

This chain uses TRBV29-1 with TRBJ2-1; D is unclear. Germline V gene data show CDR1 as SQVTM and CDR2 as ANQGSEA. The CDR3 extends over 12 amino acids. V was trimmed by 1 base and J by 10 bases, leaving 11 bases between them. In nucleotides, the CDR3 is TGCAGCGTTGAAGGGTACTACGGGGAGCAGTTCTTC. Translated: CSVEGYYGEQFF.